Listed here are 6 T cell receptor beta chains from one sample, sequenced in a study of blood T cell repertoires in COVID-19. Libraries were prepared by immunoSEQ multiplex PCR; TCRdb keeps only in-frame clonotypes and omits some of them. This table holds about 210,000 clones, about 87% found once. The specimen was PBMCs or T cells enriched from blood (not recorded which). The receptor set was obtained from a man younger than 35 with acute COVID-19.

The chain links TRBV9 to TRBJ2-3; the D is unclear. Trimming took 1 base from V and 5 from J, leaving 17 bases between them. Germline V gene lookup returns CDR1 SGDLS and CDR2 YYNGEE. The CDR3 has 16 residues. This CDR3 reads CASSVSRLPTRDTQYF. The CDR3 bases are TGTGCCAGCAGCGTATCACGCTTGCCCACGAGAGATACGCAGTATTTT.

The V gene is TRBV19, the J gene TRBJ1-4; D is undetermined. CDR3 size: 14 residues. V dropped 3 bases and J dropped 8 bases, with 13 bases sitting between them. The germline V gene has CDR1 LNHDA and CDR2 SQIVND (reference sequence). The CDR3 spells CASSMLDSGEKLFF. CDR3 nucleotide sequence: TGTGCCAGTAGTATGCTGGACTCCGGGGAAAAACTGTTTTTT.

This chain joins TRBV24-1 and TRBJ2-2; a possible D gene is TRBD2 (6 bases). V was shortened by 3 bases and J by 4 bases, with 8 bases between the two germline ends. CDR1 and CDR2 (germline): KGHDR, SFDVKD. This CDR3 has 14 amino acids. This CDR3 is CATSDDGGTGELFF. CDR3 in DNA: TGTGCCACCAGTGATGACGGGGGCACCGGGGAGCTGTTTTTT.

V gene TRBV27 combines with J gene TRBJ2-2; a weak D match, TRBD2 (5 bases). Trimming took 7 bases from V and 4 from J, leaving 10 bases between them. CDR1 is MNHEY, CDR2 SMNVEV, per germline (reference sequence). The CDR3 is 13 residues long. The CDR3 loop reads CASTQRGTGELFF. CDR3 sequence (DNA): TGTGCCAGCACCCAACGGGGCACCGGGGAGCTGTTTTTT.

V is TRBV6-5 and J is TRBJ2-3; TRBD1 aligns across 12 bases. The germline V gene has CDR1 MNHEY and CDR2 SVGAGI. After removal of 6 bases from V and 4 bases from J, the junction contained 5 bases not matched to a gene. This CDR3 region has 15 residues. CDR3 nucleotide sequence: TGTGCCAGCAGCTCCGGGACAGGGGGCGCAGATACGCAGTATTTT. It codes for CASSSGTGGADTQYF.

V gene TRBV30 combines with J gene TRBJ2-4, with TRBD2 identical over 8 bases. Germline lookup yields CDR1 GTSNPN and CDR2 SVGIG (reference sequence). This CDR3 has 12 residues. V shed 6 bases and J 6 bases; nucleotides not matched to a gene: 4. CDR3 region: CACLGGGNIQYF. CDR3 bases: TGTGCCTGTCTCGGGGGGGGAAACATTCAGTACTTC.